A single sample is the source of the 15 T cell receptor beta chains below, sequenced in a study of blood T cell repertoires in COVID-19. The table came from immunoSEQ multiplex PCR; TCRdb's copy has only in-frame clones and leaves some out. This sample has about 230,000 clones, with around four fifths found just once. Sequencing input: peripheral blood. These TCRs come from a man aged 35 to 55 with active or convalescent COVID-19.

The V call is TRBV10-3, the J call TRBJ1-5; 9 bases map to TRBD1. This CDR3 has 18 amino acids. Germline V gives CDR1 ENHRY, CDR2 SYGVKD. Trimming took 1 base from V and 6 from J; bases not matched to a gene: 13. The CDR3 region is CAISEFLNRGQGGQPQHF. CDR3 coding DNA: TGTGCCATCAGTGAGTTCCTAAATCGGGGACAGGGCGGTCAGCCCCAGCATTTT.

V is TRBV9 and J is TRBJ1-2; TRBD1 matches at 9 bases. With V trimmed by 0 bases and J by 1 base, 1 base remained unmatched. Germline assignment: CDR1 SGDLS and CDR2 YYNGEE. The CDR3 totals 15 residues. CDR3 nucleotides: TGTGCCAGCAGCGTAGAGGGACAGGGTAACTATGGCTACACCTTC. This translates into CASSVEGQGNYGYTF.

As DNA, the CDR3 is TGTGCCAGTAGTAGAAGGGGTAGGGGCCAGGACACTGAAGCTTTCTTT. Translated: CASSRRGRGQDTEAFF. J is TRBJ1-1 and V is TRBV19; tentative D call: TRBD1 (5 bases). Germline V CDR1 and CDR2: LNHDA, SQIVND (reference sequence). The CDR3 spans 16 residues. V lost 4 bases and J 3 bases, leaving 18 bases between the germline ends.

V usage is TRBV28 and J usage is TRBJ1-5; D perhaps matches TRBD1 (5 bases). The germline CDR1 and CDR2 sequences are MDHEN and SYDVKM. The V and J ends lost 6 bases and 2 bases respectively, with 17 bases between them. The CDR3 runs 16 residues. The CDR3 loop is CASSRPQGGGNQPQHF. For the CDR3, the DNA is TGTGCCAGCAGCCGACCGCAGGGTGGCGGCAATCAGCCCCAGCATTTT.

This chain links TRBV9 with TRBJ2-1; D might be TRBD2 (6 bases). With 0 bases removed from V and 2 bases from J, the gap between germline ends came to 9 bases. Per germline, CDR1 SGDLS and CDR2 YYNGEE. This CDR3 has 15 residues. The CDR3 is CASSVEVAAYNEQFF. In DNA, the CDR3 is TGTGCCAGCAGCGTAGAGGTAGCGGCCTACAATGAGCAGTTCTTC.

CDR3 bases: TGTGCCAGTAGTACCTACCGACCCGGGACACGCGGCACTGAAGCTTTCTTT. Translation gives CASSTYRPGTRGTEAFF. This chain uses TRBV19 with TRBJ1-1, with D possibly TRBD1 on 6 matching bases. The length of the CDR3 is 17 residues. Germline V lookup: CDR1 LNHDA, CDR2 SQIVND (reference sequence). V was shortened by 4 bases and J by 4 bases, with 22 bases between the two germline ends.

The chain has TRBV27 and TRBJ2-7; 15 bases match TRBD2. Trimming removed 3 bases from V and 7 bases from J; junction bases left unmatched: 4. The CDR3 sequence is 15 residues long. Germline V CDR1 and CDR2: MNHEY, SMNVEV (reference sequence). CDR3 in amino acids: CASSFGLAGGREQYF. In nucleotides, the CDR3 is TGTGCCAGCAGTTTCGGACTAGCGGGAGGGCGTGAGCAGTACTTC.

The chain recombines TRBV5-1 with TRBJ2-5, with TRBD2 identical over 8 bases. The CDR3 has 13 residues. Germline loops: CDR1 SGHRS, CDR2 YFSETQ. J lost 5 bases, V lost 9 bases, and 9 bases had no gene match. Here the CDR3 DNA reads TGCGCCACCTCGGGAGGGTCCGGGGAGACCCAGTACTTC. Translating it yields CATSGGSGETQYF.

V is TRBV30 and J is TRBJ1-6; D is possibly TRBD1 (5 bases). Trimming pared 3 bases from V and 6 bases from J, leaving 12 bases between. Looked up from germline, CDR1 is GTSNPN and CDR2 is SVGIG (reference sequence). CDR3 length equals 14 residues. CDR3 bases: TGTGCCTGGAGCCTAACAGGTTCTAATTCACCCCTCCACTTT. Its translation: CAWSLTGSNSPLHF.

The rearrangement joins TRBV29-1 to TRBJ2-7; 11 nucleotides align to TRBD1. Unmatched junction bases numbered 8, after V lost 4 bases and J lost 6 bases. Germline V gives CDR1 SQVTM, CDR2 ANQGSEA. The CDR3 runs to 14 residues. CDR3 amino acids: CSVGQGTGGTEQYF. CDR3 nucleotides: TGCAGCGTTGGACAGGGGACAGGGGGAACCGAGCAGTACTTC.

The V call is TRBV27, the J call TRBJ1-1; possible D gene TRBD1, 6 bases. The CDR3 has 15 residues. CDR1 and CDR2 from the germline V gene are MNHEY and SMNVEV (reference sequence). V lost 3 bases, J lost 3 bases, and 14 bases lay in between. CDR3 DNA sequence: TGTGCCAGCAGTTTCCGAAGAAACAGGGACACTGAAGCTTTCTTT. Residues: CASSFRRNRDTEAFF.

The J gene is TRBJ1-1, the V gene TRBV5-1; D remains unclear. Trimming removed 1 base at V and 4 bases at J, with 8 bases between. Germline lookup yields CDR1 SGHRS and CDR2 YFSETQ. This CDR3 has 13 amino acids. This CDR3 is CASSLQAATEAFF. DNA of the CDR3: TGCGCCAGCAGCTTGCAGGCAGCCACTGAAGCTTTCTTT. Combining the CDR3 with reference TRBV5-1 and TRBJ1-1 gives the whole variable domain KAGVTQTPRYLIKTRGQQVTLSCSPISGHRSVSWYQQTPGQGLQFLFEYFSETQRNKGNFPGRFSGRQFSNSRSEMNVSTLELGDSALYLCASSLQAATEAFFGQGTRLTVV.

This sequence joins TRBV11-3 and TRBJ2-2; 7 positions match TRBD1. Germline lookup yields CDR1 SGHNT and CDR2 YENEEA. V trimming: 5 bases; J trimming: 7 bases; junction bases outside the gene matches: 7. The CDR3 is 14 amino acids. The CDR3 DNA reads as TGTGCCAGCAGCGCTGACAGGGTTGGCGGGGAGCTGTTTTTT. It codes for CASSADRVGGELFF.

This chain links TRBV5-8 with TRBJ2-3; D might be TRBD2 (5 bases). The ends were cut back, 4 bases at V and 0 bases at J, with 9 bases in the middle. Germline loops: CDR1 SGHTS, CDR2 YDEGEE. The CDR3 spans 14 residues. The CDR3 bases are TGTGCCAGCAGCGATAGGACTAGCACAGATACGCAGTATTTT. This gives the protein CASSDRTSTDTQYF.

The chain joins TRBV7-9 to TRBJ1-1, with TRBD1 as a possible D gene (5 bases). Germline lookup yields CDR1 SEHNR and CDR2 FQNEAQ (reference sequence). The CDR3 has 15 residues. V dropped 1 base and J dropped 4 bases, with 13 bases sitting between them. CDR3 coding DNA: TGTGCCAGCAGCTTAGATCACAGGAAGGGCACTGAAGCTTTCTTT. Translating gives CASSLDHRKGTEAFF.